The entry below describes one TCR beta chain. There is no known antigen for this receptor. The input lacks base qualities; no much larger clone sits a single base away. This entry is derived from a study of cytomegalovirus exposure and HLA in healthy donors (dated by TCRdb to about 2017). The study in broad terms: According to an earlier analysis of 587 of the donors, roughly 180 million T cells yielded 117 million unique TCR beta sequences and 276 Gb of sequence data. Donor age, sex, ethnicity and CMV serostatus were compiled alongside the repertoire data. Because of strong linkage in the cohort, four to six DR-DQ haplotypes were treated as single units for association and clustering. A later analysis re-analyzed previously published TCR beta repertoires from 660 or so donors and added high-resolution HLA genotyping to study TCR occurrence patterns. The study combined high-throughput TCR immunosequencing, statistical association of individual TCRs with disease status, and machine learning to predict cytomegalovirus infection status. The genetic ancestry cluster associated with self-reported Caucasian donors included about 84% of the roughly 400 genotyped donors. An early release covering over 500 HLA-typed donors comprised about 300 gigabases of sequencing data and around 80 million unique TCR sequences. Typing coverage differed by locus: A, B, C, DRB1 and DQB1 were typed in roughly 629-630 donors, DQA1 in about 500, DPA1 in 600 to 610, and DPB1 in just under 490. HLA typing covered class I and class II loci at four-digit resolution. In an earlier analysis of roughly 580 of the donors, high-throughput TCR beta sequencing was used to judge whether each TCR beta V gene segment behaved as functional or pseudogenic. A separate validation cohort of 90 to 150 different subjects was used in addition to the approximately 700-subject first cohort. The study was designed to test whether signatures of past pathogen exposure could be identified by cataloging public T cell receptors. Every repertoire in the discovery cohort had been generated on one and the same sequencing platform. Rather than drawing on any new phenotypic data, the later analysis identified candidate immune exposures from TCR beta sequences and the way those sequences occurred across donors. A later genetic analysis took genome-wide SNP genotypes for about 55% of the roughly 700 donors and used that subset as a discovery cohort. Using immunosequencing, the study profiled T cell repertoires from 640 or so subjects and related those repertoires to cytomegalovirus serostatus. Across approximately 400 genotyped donors of the cohort, an average of about 240,000 unique TCR beta nucleotide sequences per donor were sequenced, and roughly 18% of those sequences were non-productive.

CDR3 length: 15 amino acids, cysteine to phenylalanine. CDR3 DNA is the only sequence kept; it has 45 bases, read in frame from the first base. The V end loses 0 bases and the J end loses 2 bases, and a stretch of 11 bases separates them. The germline V gene supplies CDR1 SGDLS and CDR2 YYNGEE. The library was produced with the immunoSEQ multiplex PCR assay. The multiplex PCR relied on a mix of 60 forward primers for TCR Vbeta segments and 13 reverse primers for TCR Jbeta segments. The CDR3 region of rearranged TCR beta genes was amplified from genomic DNA with a multiplex PCR assay. The amplified TCR beta libraries were sequenced on the Illumina HiSeq System as 87-base-pair reads. The authors' pipeline ran thus. In a later analysis, tens of millions of unique TCR beta chains were counted across the roughly 670 repertoires, and some 10 million of these chains were shared by at least two donors. A nearest-neighbor algorithm error-corrected the raw reads and collapsed the reads into unique sequences, merging closely related sequences to remove PCR and sequencing errors. V, D and J gene segments were assigned by aligning CDR3 sequences to IMGT reference sequences. Each retained sequence needed at least a six-nucleotide match to both a V gene segment and a J gene segment. A rearrangement counted as productive if the CDR3 had no stop codons and remained in frame with V and J, and every other rearrangement counted as non-productive. CDR3 was defined by IMGT convention, running from the second conserved V-encoded cysteine to the conserved J-encoded phenylalanine. Sequences without an unambiguous match to a single V gene segment were excluded from the earlier analysis of approximately 560 of the donors. An earlier analysis of 587 of the donors classified V segments as functional when productive rearrangements were above 56.7% and as segregating when the standard deviation between donors was above 5%. To diagnose cytomegalovirus status from the catalog of TCR beta chain sequences, a statistical classification framework was built. A later analysis assigned V and J genes by comparing TCR nucleotide sequences with IMGT/GENE-DB human TR gene sequences. The TCRdist pipeline was used in a later analysis to assign CDR3 sequences and most-parsimonious VDJ recombination scenarios. In a later analysis, every TCR beta chain was defined by the combination of its CDR3 amino acid sequence and its V-gene family, and reads without a unique V-gene family were dropped. In a later analysis, 500 to 700 highly shared, low-generation-probability nucleotide sequences were removed to address suspected cross-contamination and a sequencing artifact. For each public chain, a later analysis derived a clonal expansion index from normalized ranks of inferred template counts within each repertoire. A later analysis computed generation probabilities with a VDJ recombination model fitted to out-of-frame rearrangements, and checked the results against IGoR. In a later analysis, hypergeometric tests were used to score TCR-TCR, TCR-HLA and TCR-CMV co-occurrence, with a repertoire-size bias correction applied to TCR pairs. False discovery rates were estimated in a later analysis by permuting HLA or CMV assignments 20 times. In a later analysis, co-occurring TCRs were grouped with DBSCAN, and TCRdist sequence similarity was added when clustering was performed within HLA-allele-positive subsets. Repertoires with fewer than 30,000 or more than 120,000 public chains were left out of co-occurrence clustering, as were about 5 repertoires with anomalous nucleotide sharing. The clones in this table, taken by TCRdb from immuneACCESS, are in-frame only. Not every clone is retained; where verified, under half of the shortfall comes from an unresolved V gene, and the cause of the rest is unknown. D and trimming were read from the DNA, whereas the V and J calls and clone size are those reported in that table. The sample table records tens of thousands of clones; over 75% of these occur just once. The ten largest make up about 4% of the sample.

The cohort was made up of approximately 670 healthy bone marrow donors. At the time of sampling, all cohort members were nominally healthy, though unrecorded immune exposures were likely present. The donor was CMV seronegative and belonged to the group of 350 or so seronegative cohort members. A peripheral blood sample was provided by each donor, and peripheral blood mononuclear cells were used for TCR beta sequencing. The Qiagen DNeasy Blood Extraction Kit was used to extract genomic DNA from the blood cell samples. Study-wide conclusions, independent of this receptor: The cohort was sequenced for TCR beta chains only, and without alpha or paired-chain data the features that could be detected were limited. The sequencing pipeline was judged likely to have produced a cluster of highly shared sequence variants as a technical artifact. A later analysis reported that several top co-occurrence clusters appeared linked to parvovirus B19, influenza, CMV and Epstein-Barr virus. In a later analysis, some 18,000 TCR beta sequences were associated with specific HLA alleles at a false discovery rate of 0.05. Cytomegalovirus status was reported to be diagnosed by the classifier with high specificity and sensitivity in both the original and validation cohorts. In a later analysis, HLA-associated TCR beta chains were found to be more clonally expanded and to have lower generation probabilities than equally common non-associated chains. Because counts were too low, some 17 rarely observed V segments, including chromosome 9 orphons, were left out of the earlier analysis of some 600 of the donors. Three of the identified cytomegalovirus-associated TCR beta chains were confirmed in vitro to be specific for cytomegalovirus antigens. Strong co-occurrence of HLA alleles, especially DR and DQ, made assigning TCR associations to individual alleles difficult. In a later analysis, TCR association rates were found to vary across HLA loci, with the most associated TCRs seen for DRB1 alleles and the fewest for HLA-C alleles. Because HLA typing was missing for some donors at each locus, association tests included only the typed subset. An association between a missense DCLRE1C variant and V-gene and J-gene trimming of TCR beta chains was found in a later genetic analysis and replicated in an independent cohort. A further reported finding was that TCR beta sequences accurately predicted the HLA-A and HLA-B alleles for most subjects in the first cohort. Immune exposure information for the cohort was limited to CMV serostatus. An earlier analysis of 450 to 750 of the donors showed that most TCR beta V segments appeared in productive rearrangements either about 87% or about 30% of the time, which broadly matched IMGT annotations. Most TCR sequences were seen in very few donors, while some public TCRs were found in many individuals. A later genetic analysis reported fewer N-insertions in productive TCRs among donors in an Asian-associated ancestry cluster than the approximately 700-donor mean. Presence/absence analyses assumed roughly uniform sequencing depth across donors, an assumption that may not hold. Linkage disequilibrium might explain the correlated functional status among segregating V segments, but an unknown experimental factor could not be ruled out. Some IMGT-functional V segments, including TRBV6-2 and TRBV6-3, could not be told apart with the 87-base-pair reads, so those segments were excluded. The authors suggested that the approach could potentially be extended to other disease states and immunological phenotypes. A later analysis found that most CMV-associated TCR beta chains appeared HLA-restricted, with HLA associations seemingly driven largely by CMV exposure. In the study, around 150 TCR beta chains were listed as associated with cytomegalovirus.

This TCR derives from a man in his fifties or sixties in good health and CMV-seronegative. Here the chain combines TRBV9 and TRBJ1-1, with TRBD1 perhaps the D gene, on 6 matching bases. The sequenced sample was PBMCs. The CDR3: CASSVEPGDNTEAFF. The bases read TGTGCCAGCAGCGTAGAACCAGGGGACAACACTGAAGCTTTCTTT.